These T cell receptor beta chains were read from a single sample in a study of OX40 agonist ivuxolimab in advanced cancers. Profiled with immunoSEQ multiplex PCR; TCRdb holds only in-frame clones, not every one. This sample has under 50,000 clones, with around 89% found just once. Here the sequenced sample was CD4+ or CD8+ T cells sorted from blood, taken in a trial of the OX40 agonist ivuxolimab. The receptors stem from an adult with an advanced solid tumor such as melanoma, head and neck, liver or kidney cancer. The CDR3 runs from the conserved cysteine through the conserved F or W. Fields, in order: V gene, clone size, D gene, J gene, CDR3 protein, CDR3 DNA. The D gene is left open where the match is weak. Some rows have no size entry. The others give once, few or many, or a class for an expanded clone.

TRBV4-2	.	.	TRBJ2-7	CASSQERTWDEQYF	TGTGCCAGCAGCCAAGAACGGACTTGGGACGAGCAGTACTTC
TRBV7-6	.	.	TRBJ2-3	CASSLEQTDTQYF	TGTGCCAGCAGCTTAGAACAAACAGATACGCAGTATTTT
TRBV19	.	.	TRBJ1-1	CASSTRSEFTEAFF	TGTGCCAGTAGTACACGATCGGAGTTCACTGAAGCTTTCTTT
TRBV27	.	.	TRBJ2-7	CASSLGDSYEQYF	TGTGCCAGCAGTTTAGGGGACTCCTACGAGCAGTACTTC
TRBV19	once	.	TRBJ1-5	CASSTDSRYSNQPQHF	TGTGCCAGTAGTACAGACAGCAGATATAGCAATCAGCCCCAGCATTTT
TRBV7-6	.	.	TRBJ1-5	CASSLEAAENQPQHF	TGTGCCAGCAGCTTAGAAGCGGCAGAAAATCAGCCCCAGCATTTT
TRBV2	.	TRBD2	TRBJ2-7	CASSGAAGGTYEQYF	TGTGCCAGCAGTGGAGCAGCGGGAGGGACCTACGAGCAGTACTTC
TRBV5-6	.	.	TRBJ2-7	CASSFGVNEQYF	TGTGCCAGCAGCTTCGGGGTAAACGAGCAGTACTTC
TRBV7-8	.	.	TRBJ2-7	CASSFAGQTYEQYF	TGTGCCAGCAGCTTCGCGGGACAGACGTACGAGCAGTACTTC
TRBV14	.	.	TRBJ2-7	CASSQYYYEQYF	TGTGCCAGCAGCCAATATTATTACGAGCAGTACTTC
TRBV27	.	.	TRBJ1-1	CASSSGTLFGGTEAFF	TGTGCCAGCAGCTCCGGGACCCTTTTTGGAGGCACTGAAGCTTTCTTT
TRBV7-5	once	.	TRBJ2-1	CARSLRQGRQLDNEQFF	TGTGCCAGAAGCTTAAGGCAGGGGAGGCAATTAGACAATGAGCAGTTCTTC
TRBV28	.	.	TRBJ1-5	CASSRPIRTDNQPQHF	TGTGCCAGCAGTCGCCCTATAAGGACAGACAATCAGCCCCAGCATTTT
TRBV2	.	TRBD1	TRBJ2-7	CASSGDRALLSYEQYF	TGTGCCAGCAGTGGGGACAGGGCGCTTCTCTCCTACGAGCAGTACTTC
TRBV7-9	.	.	TRBJ2-5	CASTHPLRETQYF	TGTGCCAGCACCCATCCACTTCGAGAGACCCAGTACTTC
TRBV29-1	.	.	TRBJ2-7	CSVDPGSGLEQYF	TGCAGCGTTGACCCCGGTTCTGGGCTTGAGCAGTACTTC
TRBV6-5	.	.	TRBJ2-7	CASSYAAYSSYEQYF	TGTGCCAGCAGTTATGCGGCGTACAGCTCCTACGAGCAGTACTTC
TRBV7-3	.	TRBD2	TRBJ2-7	CASSNPLAGDYEQYF	TGTGCCAGCAGCAACCCTCTAGCGGGGGACTACGAGCAGTACTTC
TRBV25-1	few	TRBD1	TRBJ2-5	CASSDPRDRDGETQYF	TGTGCCAGCAGTGATCCCAGGGACAGGGATGGAGAGACCCAGTACTTC
TRBV7-8	.	TRBD2	TRBJ2-2	CASSLEAGVITGELFF	TGTGCCAGCAGCTTAGAGGCGGGAGTAATCACCGGGGAGCTGTTTTTT
TRBV7-6	.	TRBD2	TRBJ2-3	CASSSLLAVTDTQYF	TGTGCCAGCAGCAGCTTACTAGCGGTCACAGATACGCAGTATTTT
TRBV29-1	.	.	TRBJ2-7	CSVEEAAGLSHEQYF	TGCAGCGTTGAAGAGGCGGCGGGTCTTTCCCACGAGCAGTACTTC
TRBV2	.	.	TRBJ2-1	CATLPLTPYNEQFF	TGTGCCACCCTCCCGCTAACCCCCTACAATGAGCAGTTCTTC
TRBV28	.	.	TRBJ2-7	CASRALEGYEQYF	TGTGCCAGCAGGGCTCTGGAGGGGTACGAGCAGTACTTC
TRBV27	.	TRBD1	TRBJ1-1	CASSLRVQGATEAFF	TGTGCCAGCAGTTTAAGGGTGCAGGGGGCTACTGAAGCTTTCTTT
TRBV4-1	.	.	TRBJ2-7	CASSLLDEQYF	TGCGCCAGCAGCCTTTTAGACGAGCAGTACTTC
TRBV4-1	once	.	TRBJ2-7	CASSQDSRRTYEQYF	TGCGCCAGCAGCCAAGATAGTCGGCGGACCTACGAGCAGTACTTC
TRBV14	.	.	TRBJ1-2	CASSSRLGYGYTF	TGTGCCAGCAGCTCTAGACTGGGCTATGGCTACACCTTC
TRBV4-1	.	.	TRBJ2-1	CASSQVGTRAYNEQFF	TGCGCCAGCAGCCAAGTTGGGACAAGGGCCTACAATGAGCAGTTCTTC
TRBV9	.	TRBD1	TRBJ1-2	CASSHAERQGNYGYTF	TGTGCCAGCAGTCACGCCGAACGACAGGGAAACTATGGCTACACCTTC
TRBV15	.	.	TRBJ1-6	CATSRTANSPLHF	TGTGCCACCAGCCGGACAGCGAATTCACCCCTCCACTTT
TRBV5-6	.	TRBD1	TRBJ1-2	CASSLLRGPLYGYTF	TGTGCCAGCAGCTTGCTTAGGGGGCCCTTATATGGCTACACCTTC
TRBV27	.	.	TRBJ1-6	CASALGGYNSPLHF	TGTGCCAGCGCCCTGGGAGGCTATAATTCACCCCTCCACTTT
TRBV2	.	TRBD1	TRBJ2-3	CASSSKAGQGYADTQYF	TGTGCCAGCAGCTCTAAGGCTGGACAGGGGTACGCAGATACGCAGTATTTT
TRBV28	.	.	TRBJ2-3	CASSVQGRQDTQYF	TGTGCCAGCAGTGTACAGGGTCGGCAAGATACGCAGTATTTT
TRBV11-2	.	.	TRBJ2-3	CASSLGRLAGDTQYF	TGTGCCAGCAGCTTAGGACGGCTCGCCGGGGATACGCAGTATTTT